This passage covers 19 T cell receptor beta chains from one sample sequenced in a study of blood T cell repertoires in COVID-19. The protocol was immunoSEQ multiplex PCR, while the TCRdb copy is restricted to in-frame clones and leaves out a portion. The sample holds around 91,000 clones, 85% seen once. Sequencing was carried out using peripheral blood. These TCRs come from a man older than 75 with acute or convalescent COVID-19.

The rearrangement links TRBV18 to TRBJ1-1; D is uncertain. Trimming left V 2 bases short and J 3 bases short, with 7 bases between. This CDR3 has 13 residues. Germline lookup yields CDR1 KGHSH and CDR2 LQKENI. In nucleotides, the CDR3 is TGTGCCAGCTCACCAAAGGAGGACACTGAAGCTTTCTTT. It specifies CASSPKEDTEAFF.

As DNA, the CDR3 is TGTGCCAGCAGCTTAGGACTAGCGGGAGGGCCGGGGGGCACAGATACGCAGTATTTT. Encoded protein: CASSLGLAGGPGGTDTQYF. The rearrangement joins TRBV11-2 to TRBJ2-3; 14 nucleotides line up with TRBD2. The V and J ends lost 1 base and 1 base, in that order; junction bases with no gene match: 7. CDR1 and CDR2 (germline): SGHAT, FQNNGV. The CDR3 runs 19 residues. Full variable domain (outside the CDR3, taken from reference TRBV11-2 and TRBJ2-3): EAGVAQSPRYKIIEKRQSVAFWCNPISGHATLYWYQQILGQGPKLLIQFQNNGVVDDSQLPKDRFSAERLKGVDSTLKIQPAKLEDSAVYLCASSLGLAGGPGGTDTQYFGPGTRLTVL.

The chain uses TRBV6-5 and TRBJ2-4, with a weak D call TRBD1 (6 bases). This CDR3 spans 14 amino acids. The V gene's germline CDR1 is MNHEY and CDR2 SVGAGI. Trimming shortened V by 9 bases and J by 0 bases, and 12 bases separated the two germline ends. In DNA, the CDR3 is TGTGCCAGTCCGGACAGACTAGCCAAAAACATTCAGTACTTC. It codes for CASPDRLAKNIQYF.

The chain couples TRBV19 to TRBJ2-7, with D perhaps TRBD1 (6 bases). This CDR3 contains 13 residues. V gave up 6 bases and J gave up 4 bases, with 13 bases separating them. Germline CDR1 is LNHDA and CDR2 is SQIVND (reference sequence). The CDR3 here is CASSKDDRYEQYF. CDR3 sequence (DNA): TGTGCCAGTAGCAAAGACGACAGGTACGAGCAGTACTTC.

The chain has TRBV29-1 and TRBJ1-4; D call uncertain. Germline-derived CDR1 and CDR2 are SQVTM and ANQGSEA. V was trimmed by 4 bases and J by 3 bases, leaving 9 bases between them. This CDR3 has 13 residues. The chain's CDR3 is CSVGHDSNEKLFF. The CDR3 nucleotides read TGCAGCGTTGGACATGATTCTAATGAAAAACTGTTTTTT.

The genes are TRBV6-2 or TRBV6-3 and TRBJ1-5, with TRBD1 matching 8 bases. The germline CDR1 and CDR2 sequences are MNHEY and SVGEGT. The CDR3 contains 13 residues. The V gene end was trimmed by 6 bases and the J gene end by 6 bases; junction bases not matched to a gene: 4. Here the CDR3 reads CASSLGQAQPQHF. The DNA of the CDR3 is TGTGCCAGCAGCCTGGGACAGGCTCAGCCCCAGCATTTT.

The genes are TRBV6-2 or TRBV6-3 and TRBJ2-2; 9 bases map to TRBD2. J lost 13 bases, V lost 3 bases, and 15 bases had no gene match. Germline lookup yields CDR1 MNHEY and CDR2 SVGEGT. The CDR3 sequence is 16 residues long. CDR3 sequence (DNA): TGTGCCAGCAGTTATGAAGCGGGAGGTCCGCGGGGAGGGCTGTTTTTT. Protein sequence: CASSYEAGGPRGGLFF.

The chain joins TRBV27 to TRBJ2-5; a weak D match, TRBD2 (6 bases). In germline, CDR1 is MNHEY, CDR2 SMNVEV (reference sequence). This CDR3 is 16 amino acids long. V was trimmed by 4 bases and J by 4 bases, leaving 19 bases between them. The CDR3 nucleotides read TGTGCCAGCAGTTCCGTTTTGCGGGGAGAGAGAGAGACCCAGTACTTC. Residues: CASSSVLRGERETQYF.

The CDR3 region is CASSRTGLGTEAFF. The CDR3 DNA is TGTGCCAGCAGCCGGACAGGATTGGGCACTGAAGCTTTCTTT. The chain uses TRBV6-5 and TRBJ1-1; 7 positions match TRBD1. This CDR3 region has 14 residues. Germline trimming cut 6 bases from V and 4 bases from J; bases unmatched to any gene: 8. Germline CDR1 MNHEY, CDR2 SVGAGI.

This sequence joins TRBV19 and TRBJ2-7; a possible D gene is TRBD2 (5 bases). From germline, CDR1 is LNHDA and CDR2 SQIVND (reference sequence). V was cut by 4 bases and J by 5 bases, with 18 bases left in between. CDR3 length equals 15 residues. The CDR3 region has the DNA TGTGCCAGTAGTACCGGTAACCGGGGTTTGGACGAGCAGTACTTC. Translating it yields CASSTGNRGLDEQYF.

The chain couples TRBV3-1 (or the pseudogene TRBV3-2) to TRBJ2-7; the D is unclear. This CDR3 is 14 amino acids long. Trimming pared 0 bases from V and 6 bases from J, leaving 12 bases between. Per germline, CDR1 LGHDT and CDR2 YNNKEL (reference sequence). The CDR3 nucleotides are TGTGCCAGCAGCCAAGATCCGGTACGCTTCGAGCAGTACTTC. It translates to CASSQDPVRFEQYF.

This clone was picked up one time. This chain links TRBV18 with TRBJ1-4; unclear D gene. The CDR3 is made up of 13 amino acids. CDR1 KGHSH and CDR2 LQKENI come from the germline V gene. The ends were cut back, 2 bases at V and 5 bases at J, with 6 bases in the middle. CDR3 in DNA: TGTGCCAGCTCACCAGGAGGGAATGAAAAACTGTTTTTT. Its translation: CASSPGGNEKLFF.

This clone was found a few times. The chain uses TRBV28 and TRBJ1-1; D is unresolved. V was trimmed by 6 bases and J by 3 bases, leaving 14 bases between them. Germline assignment: CDR1 MDHEN and CDR2 SYDVKM. This CDR3 spans 14 amino acids. CDR3 sequence (DNA): TGTGCCAGCAGGGAAGTTAAGGACTACACTGAAGCTTTCTTT. This encodes CASREVKDYTEAFF. Full variable domain (outside the CDR3, taken from reference TRBV28 and TRBJ1-1): DVKVTQSSRYLVKRTGEKVFLECVQDMDHENMFWYRQDPGLGLRLIYFSYDVKMKEKGDIPEGYSVSREKKERFSLILESASTNQTSMYLCASREVKDYTEAFFGQGTRLTVV.

V usage is TRBV9 and J usage is TRBJ2-2; D remains ambiguous. This CDR3 has 14 residues. V was clipped by 0 bases and J by 2 bases, with 5 bases between them. CDR1 SGDLS and CDR2 YYNGEE come from the germline V gene. This CDR3 is CASSVVLNTGELFF. CDR3 coding DNA: TGTGCCAGCAGCGTAGTTCTTAACACCGGGGAGCTGTTTTTT.

This chain connects TRBV6-1 to TRBJ2-4, with unresolved D. V lost 3 bases and J 0 bases, leaving 12 bases between the germline ends. The CDR3 is 16 residues long. Per the germline V gene, CDR1 is MNHNS and CDR2 is SASEGT. In nucleotides, the CDR3 is TGTGCCAGCAGTGAGTCTAGAAATCTAGCCAAAAACATTCAGTACTTC. Translation: CASSESRNLAKNIQYF.

J is TRBJ1-4 and V is TRBV9, with 10 bases matching TRBD1. The CDR3 consists of 14 residues. With V trimmed by 4 bases and J by 5 bases, 2 bases remained unmatched. CDR1 and CDR2 (germline): SGDLS, YYNGEE. This CDR3 is CASSKGQGNEKLFF. The CDR3 DNA follows: TGTGCCAGCAGCAAGGGACAGGGGAATGAAAAACTGTTTTTT.

With regard to this clone: A read error may produce the germline difference seen at one junction end. The J gene is TRBJ1-2, the V gene TRBV7-8, with TRBD1 matching over 12 bases. Germline-derived CDR1 and CDR2 are SGHVS and FQNEAQ. The CDR3 spans 13 residues. The DNA for the CDR3 is TGTGCCAGCAGCGCACGGGACAGGGGGCCCTGGGGCTTC. Its translation is CASSARDRGPWGF.

This clone was recorded only once. CDR3 sequence reads: CASSPAGWAGELFF. CDR3 coding DNA: TGTGCCAGCAGTCCAGCAGGGTGGGCCGGGGAGCTGTTTTTT. This sequence joins TRBV6-2 or TRBV6-3 and TRBJ2-2; weak D call: TRBD1 (5 bases). This CDR3 is 14 amino acids long. Germline-derived CDR1 and CDR2 are MNHEY and SVGEGT. V was trimmed by 5 bases and J by 6 bases, leaving 13 bases between them.

The CDR3 is CASSLGQGPETQYF. CDR3 sequence (DNA): TGCGCCAGCAGCTTGGGACAGGGACCAGAGACCCAGTACTTC. V usage is TRBV5-1 and J usage is TRBJ2-5; TRBD1 aligns across 7 bases. V trimming: 0 bases; J trimming: 4 bases; junction bases outside the gene matches: 3. The CDR3 is made up of 14 amino acids. Germline CDR1 SGHRS, CDR2 YFSETQ. Full variable domain (remainder filled in from reference TRBV5-1 and TRBJ2-5): KAGVTQTPRYLIKTRGQQVTLSCSPISGHRSVSWYQQTPGQGLQFLFEYFSETQRNKGNFPGRFSGRQFSNSRSEMNVSTLELGDSALYLCASSLGQGPETQYFGPGTRLLVL.